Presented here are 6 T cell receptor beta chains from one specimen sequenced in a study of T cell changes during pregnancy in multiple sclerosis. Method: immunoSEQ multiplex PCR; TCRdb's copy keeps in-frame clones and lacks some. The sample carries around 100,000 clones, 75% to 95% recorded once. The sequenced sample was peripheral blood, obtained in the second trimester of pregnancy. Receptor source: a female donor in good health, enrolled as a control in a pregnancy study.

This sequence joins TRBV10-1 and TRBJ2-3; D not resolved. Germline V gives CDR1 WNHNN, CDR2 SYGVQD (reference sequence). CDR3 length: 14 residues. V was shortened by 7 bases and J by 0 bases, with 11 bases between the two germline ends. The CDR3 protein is CASKSDISTDTQYF. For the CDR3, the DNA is TGCGCCAGCAAGTCCGACATCAGCACAGATACGCAGTATTTT.

The CDR3 bases are TGTGCCAGCAGTCCGACAGGCTACAATGAGCAGTTCTTC. Protein: CASSPTGYNEQFF. This rearrangement joins TRBV6-5 to TRBJ2-1; TRBD1 might be the D (6 bases). V lost 5 bases and J 3 bases, leaving 8 bases between the germline ends. Germline loops: CDR1 MNHEY, CDR2 SVGAGI. This CDR3 has 13 residues.

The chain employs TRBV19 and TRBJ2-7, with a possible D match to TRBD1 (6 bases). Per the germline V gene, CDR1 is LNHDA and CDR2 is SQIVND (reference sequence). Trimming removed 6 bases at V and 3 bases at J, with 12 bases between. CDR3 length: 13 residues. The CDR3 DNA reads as TGTGCCAGTAGCAGGGACATATACTACGAGCAGTACTTC. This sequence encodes CASSRDIYYEQYF.

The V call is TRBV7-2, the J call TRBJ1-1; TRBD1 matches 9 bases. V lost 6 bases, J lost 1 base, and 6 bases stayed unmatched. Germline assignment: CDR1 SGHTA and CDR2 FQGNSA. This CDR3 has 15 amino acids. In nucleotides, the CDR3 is TGTGCCAGCAGTACCGGGACAGGGACGAACACTGAAGCTTTCTTT. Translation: CASSTGTGTNTEAFF.

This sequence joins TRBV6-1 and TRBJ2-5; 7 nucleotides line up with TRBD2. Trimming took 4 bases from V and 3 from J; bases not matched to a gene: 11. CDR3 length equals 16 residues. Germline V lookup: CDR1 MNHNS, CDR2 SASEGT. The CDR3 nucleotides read TGTGCCAGCAGTGGCATAGGTAGGGCGGGGGAAGAGACCCAGTACTTC. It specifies CASSGIGRAGEETQYF.

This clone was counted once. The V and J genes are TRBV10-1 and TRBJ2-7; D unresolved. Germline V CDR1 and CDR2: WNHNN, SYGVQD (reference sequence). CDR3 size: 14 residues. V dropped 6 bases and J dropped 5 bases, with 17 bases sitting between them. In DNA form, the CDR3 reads TGCGCCAGCAGCCCGAACCGGGTATTCAACGAGCAGTACTTC. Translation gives CASSPNRVFNEQYF.